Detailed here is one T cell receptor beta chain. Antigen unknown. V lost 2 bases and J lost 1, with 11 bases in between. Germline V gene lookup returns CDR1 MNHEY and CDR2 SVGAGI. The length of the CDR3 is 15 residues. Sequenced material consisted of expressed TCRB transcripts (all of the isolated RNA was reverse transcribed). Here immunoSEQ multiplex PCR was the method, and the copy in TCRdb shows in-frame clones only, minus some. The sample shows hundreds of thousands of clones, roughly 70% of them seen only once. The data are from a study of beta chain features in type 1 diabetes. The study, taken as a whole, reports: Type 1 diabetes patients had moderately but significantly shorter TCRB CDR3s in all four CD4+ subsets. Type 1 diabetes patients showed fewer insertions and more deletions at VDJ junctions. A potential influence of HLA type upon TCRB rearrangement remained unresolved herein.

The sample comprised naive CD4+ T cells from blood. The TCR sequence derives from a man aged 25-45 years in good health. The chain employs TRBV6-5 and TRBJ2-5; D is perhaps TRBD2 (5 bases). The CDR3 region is CASSYTSVGQETQYF. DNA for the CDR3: TGTGCCAGCAGTTACACTAGTGTGGGCCAAGAGACCCAGTACTTC.